These 26 T cell receptor beta chains were all obtained from the same sample, sequenced in a study of T-cell reconstitution after alpha-beta-depleted transplantation in children. Unique molecular identifiers were incorporated when the TCRbeta library was constructed. Each CDR3 protein is one row after TCRdb ran MiXCR on the PCR reads. The table has 280,000 or so distinct CDR3 sequences, around a tenth seen once. This sample comprised peripheral blood, obtained 180 days after TCRalphabeta/CD19-depleted stem cell transplant. These receptors all come from a male patient aged 2-15 years who had a stem cell transplant for chronic granulomatous disease, so the T cells may come from the graft donor.

The chain couples TRBV28 to TRBJ1-5; D remains unclear. Germline CDR1 MDHEN, CDR2 SYDVKM. CDR3 length: 15 amino acids. Trimming cost V 3 bases and J 3 bases, with 12 bases left between them. This CDR3 reads CASSLPEGNNQPQHF. CDR3 DNA: TGTGCCAGCAGTTTGCCCGAGGGCAACAATCAGCCCCAGCATTTT.

This clonotype was seen repeatedly, ten times or more. The CDR3 DNA follows: TGTGCCAGCACCCCCGGGGGGGATCTTCGGGAGCAGTACTTC. Its translation: CASTPGGDLREQYF. The genes are TRBV12-3 or TRBV12-4 and TRBJ2-7, with 8 bases aligning to TRBD2. V shed 7 bases and J 7 bases; nucleotides not matched to a gene: 12. CDR3 size: 14 residues.

This clonotype was counted many times. J is TRBJ2-3 and V is TRBV28, with TRBD2 identical over 14 bases. V lost 10 bases and J lost 3; bases outside the gene matches: 6. CDR1 MDHEN and CDR2 SYDVKM come from the germline V gene. There are 15 residues in the CDR3. The CDR3 bases are TGTGCCATGACTAGCGGGAGGGCCAGTACAGATACGCAGTATTTT. It encodes CAMTSGRASTDTQYF.

The table lists this clonotype with many counts. This sequence joins TRBV28 and TRBJ2-7; the D gene is possibly TRBD1 (5 bases). Per germline, CDR1 MDHEN and CDR2 SYDVKM. V lost 3 bases and J lost 4, with 13 bases in between. This CDR3 comprises 14 residues. Written as DNA, the CDR3 is TGTGCCAGCAGTTTTTGGCAGGGTAGGTACGAGCAGTACTTC. Translation gives CASSFWQGRYEQYF.

In DNA form, the CDR3 reads TGTGCCAGCAGCTCCTTAGCGGTCGAGCAGTACTTC. Its protein product is CASSSLAVEQYF. The J gene is TRBJ2-7, the V gene TRBV7-2; D may be TRBD2 (6 bases). The V end lost 4 bases, the J end lost 6 bases, and 10 bases lay between the germline ends. CDR1 and CDR2 (germline): SGHTA, FQGNSA. This CDR3 region has 12 residues.

This clonotype has a count of ten or more. The chain employs TRBV12-3 or TRBV12-4 and TRBJ2-1, with 9 positions matching TRBD2. The V gene end was trimmed by 10 bases and the J gene end by 5 bases; junction bases not matched to a gene: 6. The CDR3 is 13 amino acids. The CDR3 spells CATGGTSNNEQFF. CDR3 in DNA: TGTGCCACCGGCGGGACTAGCAACAATGAGCAGTTCTTC.

This clonotype was counted ten times or more. The chain recombines TRBV7-2 with TRBJ2-7; D gene uncertain. Trimming left V 5 bases short and J 4 bases short, with 6 bases between. The CDR3 contains 11 residues. Germline CDR1 reads SGHTA; CDR2 reads FQGNSA. The CDR3 region is CASSGLYEQYF. Here the CDR3 DNA reads TGTGCCAGCAGCGGCCTTTACGAGCAGTACTTC.

This clonotype was seen ten or more times. This CDR3 reads CASSSFNEQFF. CDR3 nucleotide sequence: TGCGCCAGCAGTAGTTTCAATGAGCAGTTCTTC. The chain is built from TRBV10-1 and TRBJ2-1; no firm D call. Germline CDR1 is WNHNN and CDR2 is SYGVQD (reference sequence). V was trimmed by 5 bases and J by 6 bases, leaving 5 bases between them. This CDR3 region has 11 residues.

In its sample, this clonotype was seen many times. The V call is TRBV6-2 or TRBV6-3, the J call TRBJ1-4, with D uncertain. CDR1 MNHEY and CDR2 SVGEGT come from the germline V gene. The CDR3 is 15 residues long. With 4 bases removed from V and 0 bases from J, the gap between germline ends came to 9 bases. The CDR3 spells CASSFGRATNEKLFF. The DNA for the CDR3 is TGTGCCAGCAGTTTCGGACGGGCAACTAATGAAAAACTGTTTTTT.

This clonotype was recorded at least ten times. The chain uses TRBV20-1 and TRBJ2-3; D not resolved. The CDR3 has 13 residues. Trimming removed 1 base at V and 3 bases at J, with 8 bases between. Germline values: CDR1 DFQATT, CDR2 SNEGSKA (reference sequence). CDR3 residues: CSARVPSTDTQYF. CDR3 in DNA: TGCAGTGCTAGAGTTCCATCAACAGATACGCAGTATTTT.

This clonotype was found many times. The rearrangement joins TRBV5-1 to TRBJ2-4, with unresolved D. V dropped 0 bases and J dropped 4 bases, with 8 bases sitting between them. Germline CDR1 reads SGHRS; CDR2 reads YFSETQ. This CDR3 has 14 residues. The CDR3: CASSLGRAKNIQYF. CDR3 DNA: TGCGCCAGCAGCTTGGGTAGGGCAAAAAACATTCAGTACTTC.

This clonotype was picked up many times. The CDR3 spells CASSPTRIVQYF. CDR3 nucleotides: TGTGCCAGCAGCCCGACTAGAATCGTGCAGTACTTC. J is TRBJ2-7 and V is TRBV7-6; weak D call: TRBD2 (6 bases). Looked up from germline, CDR1 is SGHVS and CDR2 is FNYEAQ. The CDR3 spans 12 residues. V was cut by 5 bases and J by 9 bases, with 14 bases left in between. Full variable domain (outside the CDR3, taken from reference TRBV7-6 and TRBJ2-7): GAGVSQSPRYKVTKRGQDVALRCDPISGHVSLYWYRQALGQGPEFLTYFNYEAQQDKSGLPNDRFSAERPEGSISTLTIQRTEQRDSAMYRCASSPTRIVQYFGPGTRLTVT.

This clonotype was detected many times. This sequence joins TRBV20-1 and TRBJ2-3, with D possibly TRBD2 on 6 matching bases. Germline CDR1 and CDR2: DFQATT and SNEGSKA (reference sequence). The ends were cut back, 6 bases at V and 5 bases at J, with 15 bases in the middle. This CDR3 is built from 13 residues. The CDR3 here is CSAPRGTGDTQYF. CDR3 coding DNA: TGCAGTGCCCCTCGGGGGACCGGAGATACGCAGTATTTT.

This clonotype has at least ten counts. The genes are TRBV19 and TRBJ1-5, with 12 bases lining up with TRBD1. This CDR3 has 17 amino acids. Germline CDR1 reads LNHDA; CDR2 reads SQIVND (reference sequence). The junction had 13 bases not matched to a gene; V was cut back by 6 bases and J by 7 bases. CDR3 nucleotides: TGTGCCAGTAGGACCCGGGACAGGGGGCGAAGGCGACAGCCCCAGCATTTT. It codes for CASRTRDRGRRRQPQHF.

Ten or more counts support this clonotype. J is TRBJ2-1 and V is TRBV20-1; 9 nucleotides align to TRBD2. The germline V gene encodes CDR1 DFQATT and CDR2 SNEGSKA (reference sequence). V was clipped by 3 bases and J by 4 bases; unmatched bases: 10. There are 16 residues in the CDR3. The CDR3: CSASPSFSGRYNEQFF. CDR3 nucleotides: TGCAGTGCTAGCCCCTCGTTTAGCGGGAGATACAATGAGCAGTTCTTC.

This clonotype was observed at least ten times. At one end, the junction sequence differs from germline, possibly due to a read error. The J gene is TRBJ2-5, the V gene TRBV15, with D possibly TRBD2 on 5 matching bases. Looked up from germline, CDR1 is LNHNV and CDR2 is YYDKDF (reference sequence). The CDR3 is made up of 13 amino acids. The CDR3 nucleotides read TGTGCCACCAGGAGAGCGGCCGGGGAGACCCAGTACTTC. Protein: CATRRAAGETQYF.

This clonotype was detected many times. In DNA form, the CDR3 reads TGTGCCAGCAGCTTAACGGTAGCGGGAGTGGACACCGGGGAGCTGTTTTTT. Its translation: CASSLTVAGVDTGELFF. The chain is built from TRBV7-9 and TRBJ2-2; 9 bases map to TRBD2. Per the germline V gene, CDR1 is SEHNR and CDR2 is FQNEAQ (reference sequence). The CDR3 has 17 residues. With V trimmed by 2 bases and J by 3 bases, 7 bases remained unmatched.

This clonotype was seen many times. The CDR3 sequence is CASSLWTSGRTGSYNEQFF. In DNA, the CDR3 is TGTGCCAGCAGCCTCTGGACTAGCGGGAGGACTGGCTCCTACAATGAGCAGTTCTTC. The chain employs TRBV4-2 and TRBJ2-1, with TRBD2 identical over 14 bases. Germline assignment: CDR1 LGHNA and CDR2 YNFKEQ. This CDR3 is 19 amino acids long. V gave up 4 bases and J gave up 0 bases; unmatched junction bases: 8.

This clonotype was observed many times. The chain recombines TRBV7-2 with TRBJ2-1; a weak D match, TRBD2 (5 bases). The CDR3 consists of 14 residues. V lost 1 base and J 5 bases, leaving 9 bases between the germline ends. Germline loops: CDR1 SGHTA, CDR2 FQGNSA. In DNA form, the CDR3 reads TGTGCCAGCAGCTTAGGAGGAGGAAACAATGAGCAGTTCTTC. Translated: CASSLGGGNNEQFF.

This clonotype was observed many times. The J gene is TRBJ2-1, the V gene TRBV5-5; D might be TRBD1 (5 bases). The germline V and J ends were trimmed by 2 bases and 8 bases, with 17 bases remaining between them. The CDR3 sequence is 15 residues long. Germline V gene sequence: CDR1 SGHKS, CDR2 YYEKEE (reference sequence). The CDR3 is CASSLKGAITYEQFF. The DNA for the CDR3 is TGTGCCAGCAGCTTAAAAGGGGCGATCACATATGAGCAGTTCTTC.

This clonotype was observed a handful of times. V is TRBV7-2 and J is TRBJ2-4; the match to TRBD2 covers 14 bases. Trimming cost V 4 bases and J 3 bases; bases outside gene matches: 5. This CDR3 region has 17 residues. Germline V gene data show CDR1 as SGHTA and CDR2 as FQGNSA. The CDR3 loop reads CASSSLGTSGSKNIQYF. Written as DNA, the CDR3 is TGTGCCAGCAGCTCCTTGGGGACTAGCGGGAGCAAAAACATTCAGTACTTC.

This clonotype was detected many times. This chain links TRBV20-1 with TRBJ2-7; 14 bases map to TRBD2. Unmatched junction bases numbered 4, after V lost 3 bases and J lost 6 bases. The CDR3 is 14 amino acids. The germline CDR1 and CDR2 sequences are DFQATT and SNEGSKA (reference sequence). The CDR3 coding sequence is TGCAGTGCTAGGGGACTAGCGGGAGCGGGCGAGCAGTACTTC. Protein sequence: CSARGLAGAGEQYF.

At least ten counts were recorded for this clonotype. The rearrangement uses TRBV5-1 and TRBJ2-7; D gene ambiguous. With 2 bases removed from V and 3 bases from J, the gap between germline ends came to 6 bases. This CDR3 spans 12 amino acids. CDR1 is SGHRS and CDR2 is YFSETQ in the germline V gene. The CDR3 bases are TGCGCCAGCAGCTTAGACGGCTACGAGCAGTACTTC. Translated: CASSLDGYEQYF.

This clonotype was seen many times. This chain joins TRBV7-6 and TRBJ2-1; D assignment may be TRBD1 or TRBD2 (5 bases each). Trimming took 2 bases from V and 0 from J, leaving 14 bases between them. This CDR3 comprises 17 residues. Per the germline V gene, CDR1 is SGHVS and CDR2 is FNYEAQ. This chain's CDR3 is CASSLWGTRSSYNEQFF. CDR3 sequence (DNA): TGTGCCAGCAGCTTATGGGGGACCCGGAGCTCCTACAATGAGCAGTTCTTC. The full variable domain, its missing parts supplied by reference TRBV7-6 and TRBJ2-1, is GAGVSQSPRYKVTKRGQDVALRCDPISGHVSLYWYRQALGQGPEFLTYFNYEAQQDKSGLPNDRFSAERPEGSISTLTIQRTEQRDSAMYRCASSLWGTRSSYNEQFFGPGTRLTVL.

This sequence joins TRBV18 and TRBJ2-1; D remains ambiguous. Germline V gives CDR1 KGHSH, CDR2 LQKENI. The CDR3 length is 16 residues. Trimming stripped 4 bases from V and 6 bases from J, with 19 bases between. CDR3: CASSQFLPRTSNEQFF. The CDR3 nucleotides read TGTGCCAGCTCACAGTTCCTACCACGAACGAGCAATGAGCAGTTCTTC.

The chain joins TRBV10-2 to TRBJ2-2; D gene unclear. The CDR3 is 12 amino acids. V lost 7 bases to trimming and J lost 3 bases, with 6 bases between them. CDR1 and CDR2 (germline): WSHSY, SAAADI. The CDR3 loop reads CASIRDTGELFF. As DNA, the CDR3 is TGCGCCAGCATTAGGGACACCGGGGAGCTGTTTTTT.